This T cell receptor (beta chain) was captured in a study of blood T cells in healthy people across ages. Study details: For every two T cells, template switching captured about one barcoded beta molecule. Study outcomes and limitations: Observed TCR beta diversity per million T cells went down as age went up. This fall followed a roughly linear course with age.

Germline V CDR1 and CDR2: LGHNA, YNFKEQ. The CDR3 has 16 amino acids. Unmatched junction bases numbered 3, after V lost 4 bases and J lost 4 bases. Together with a sample-barcoded 5' primer, a J-beta primer mix was included in a second PCR lasting roughly 6 to 12 cycles. One entry per CDR3 protein, called by TCRdb with MiXCR from the 5' RACE reads. The data contain some 640,000 distinct CDR3 sequences, approximately 30% of them seen just once; the ten biggest clones take up around 14%. About this clonotype itself: Antigen: not known.

The TCR was taken from a woman of 80 years or more in good health. Source material: blood. The chain recombines TRBV4-2 with TRBJ2-3, with TRBD2 identical over 15 bases. The CDR3 sequence: CASSPGTSGGSDTQYF. The CDR3 DNA reads TGTGCCAGCAGCCCCGGGACTAGCGGGGGGTCAGATACGCAGTATTTT.